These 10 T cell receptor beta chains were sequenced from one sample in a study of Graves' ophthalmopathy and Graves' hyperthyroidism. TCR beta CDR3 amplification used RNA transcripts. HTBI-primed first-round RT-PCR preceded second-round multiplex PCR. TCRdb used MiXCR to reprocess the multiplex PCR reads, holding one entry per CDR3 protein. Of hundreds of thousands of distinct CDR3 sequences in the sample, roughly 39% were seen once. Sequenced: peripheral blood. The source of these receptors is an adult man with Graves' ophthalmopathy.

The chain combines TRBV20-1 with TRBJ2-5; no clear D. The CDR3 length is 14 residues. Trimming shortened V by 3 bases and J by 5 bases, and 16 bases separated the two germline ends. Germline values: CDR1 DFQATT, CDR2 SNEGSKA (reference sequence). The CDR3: CSASHLSEVETQYF. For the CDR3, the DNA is TGCAGTGCTAGTCATCTGTCTGAGGTGGAGACCCAGTACTTC.

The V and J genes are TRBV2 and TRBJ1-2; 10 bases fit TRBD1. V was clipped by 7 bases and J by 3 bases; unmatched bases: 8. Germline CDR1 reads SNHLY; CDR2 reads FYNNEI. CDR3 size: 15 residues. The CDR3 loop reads CASKPRQGADYGYTF. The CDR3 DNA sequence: TGTGCCAGCAAACCCAGACAGGGGGCAGACTATGGCTACACCTTC. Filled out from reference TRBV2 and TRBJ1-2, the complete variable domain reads EPEVTQTPSHQVTQMGQEVILRCVPISNHLYFYWYRQILGQKVEFLVSFYNNEISEKSEIFDDQFSVERPDGSNFTLKIRSTKLEDSAMYFCASKPRQGADYGYTFGSGTRLTVV.

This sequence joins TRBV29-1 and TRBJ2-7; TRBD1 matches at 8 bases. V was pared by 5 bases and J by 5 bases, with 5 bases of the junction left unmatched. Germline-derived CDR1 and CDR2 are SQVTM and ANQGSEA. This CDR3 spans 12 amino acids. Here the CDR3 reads CSVTGQGDEQYF. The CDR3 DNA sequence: TGCAGCGTTACCGGACAGGGAGACGAGCAGTACTTC.

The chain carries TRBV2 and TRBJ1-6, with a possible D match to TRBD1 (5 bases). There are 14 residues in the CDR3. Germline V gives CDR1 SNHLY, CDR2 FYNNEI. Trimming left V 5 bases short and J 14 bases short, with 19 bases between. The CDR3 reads CASSTGTPRSSLHF. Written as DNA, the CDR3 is TGTGCCAGCAGTACCGGGACTCCGCGGTCATCCCTCCACTTT.

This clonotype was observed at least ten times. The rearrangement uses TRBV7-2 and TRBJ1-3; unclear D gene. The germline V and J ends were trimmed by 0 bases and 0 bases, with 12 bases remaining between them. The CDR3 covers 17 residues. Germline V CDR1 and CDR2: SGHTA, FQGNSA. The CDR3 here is CASSLALRKFSGNTIYF. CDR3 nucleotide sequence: TGTGCCAGCAGCTTAGCACTGCGAAAGTTCTCTGGAAACACCATATATTTT.

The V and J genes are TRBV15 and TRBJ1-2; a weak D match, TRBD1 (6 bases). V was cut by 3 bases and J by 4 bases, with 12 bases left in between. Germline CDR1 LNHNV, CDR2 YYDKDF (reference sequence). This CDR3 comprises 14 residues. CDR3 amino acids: CATSSNTGSYGYTF. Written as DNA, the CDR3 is TGTGCCACCAGCAGTAATACAGGGTCCTATGGCTACACCTTC.

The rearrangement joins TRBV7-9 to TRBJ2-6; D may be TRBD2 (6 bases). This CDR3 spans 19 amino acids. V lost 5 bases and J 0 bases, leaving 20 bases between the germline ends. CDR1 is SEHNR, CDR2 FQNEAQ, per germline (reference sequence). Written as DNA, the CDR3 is TGTGCCAGCAGCCCCCGGCCAGCACGGGAGAGCTCTGGGGCCAACGTCCTGACTTTC. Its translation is CASSPRPARESSGANVLTF.

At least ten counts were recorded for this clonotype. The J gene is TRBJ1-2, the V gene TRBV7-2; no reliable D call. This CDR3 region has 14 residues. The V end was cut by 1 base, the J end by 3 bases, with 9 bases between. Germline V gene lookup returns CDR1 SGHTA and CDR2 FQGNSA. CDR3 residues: CASSLVTEDYGYTF. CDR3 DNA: TGTGCCAGCAGCTTAGTAACGGAGGACTATGGCTACACCTTC.

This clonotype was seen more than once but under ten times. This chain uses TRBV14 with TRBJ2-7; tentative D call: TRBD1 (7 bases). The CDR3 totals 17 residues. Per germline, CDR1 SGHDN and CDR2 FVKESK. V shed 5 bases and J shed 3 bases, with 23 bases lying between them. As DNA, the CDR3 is TGTGCCAGCAGCTCAGGGGGGCCGTGGGATTATATCTACGAGCAGTACTTC. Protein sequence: CASSSGGPWDYIYEQYF.

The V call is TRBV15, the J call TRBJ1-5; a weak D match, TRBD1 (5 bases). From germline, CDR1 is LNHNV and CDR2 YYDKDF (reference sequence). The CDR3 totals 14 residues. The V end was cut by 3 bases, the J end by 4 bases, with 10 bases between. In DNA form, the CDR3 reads TGTGCCACCAGCAGCACCGGACAAAATCAGCCCCAGCATTTT. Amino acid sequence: CATSSTGQNQPQHF.